The 3 T cell receptor delta chains listed next were all sequenced from one sample in a study of delta chains in infants with herpesvirus infections. Reverse transcription of PBMC RNA used primers specific for the gamma and delta chains. TCRdb repeated clone calling on the RT-PCR reads with CATT. The sample carries 350 to 500 delta-chain clones, around 15% recorded once. Sequenced here: peripheral blood, sampled at time point 1 of longitudinal follow-up. Every receptor here comes from a human donor who was a Ugandan infant, either HIV-exposed or HIV-unexposed (not recorded which).

This clone was detected a few times. With only one base between it and a far larger clone, this is likely a read error. This chain connects TRDV2 to TRDJ3; TRDD3 aligns across 12 bases. CDR3 size: 23 residues. Per the germline V gene, CDR1 is GEAIGNYY and CDR2 is EKD. V lost 2 bases, J lost 0 bases, and 16 bases stayed unmatched. The CDR3 is CACDNVLGDTLPVSSWDTRQMFF. The CDR3 nucleotides are TGTGCCTGTGACAACGTACTGGGGGATACTCTACCCGTTAGCTCCTGGGACACCCGACAGATGTTTTTC.

Notes on this clone: A far larger clone is off by one base, so a read error is likely. The J gene is TRDJ1, the V gene TRAV29/DV5, with D perhaps TRDD3 (5 bases). The germline V and J ends were trimmed by 7 bases and 7 bases, with 8 bases remaining between them. Per germline, CDR1 NSMFDY and CDR2 ISSIKDK. There are 9 residues in the CDR3. DNA for the CDR3: TGTGCACATACGGTTAAACTCATCTTT. Its translation is CAHTVKLIF.

A few counts support this clone. A read error is the likely source, as a far larger clone sits one nucleotide away. This same CDR3 is encoded by further DNA sequences in the sample. The chain links TRDV1 to TRDJ1, with 7 bases matching TRDD3. The J gene was missing in TCRdb and was found by matching the end of the DNA to germline. CDR3 length: 20 residues. Germline assignment: CDR1 TSWWSYY and CDR2 QGS. The J segment lost 2 bases and the V segment lost 4 bases, leaving 22 bases of the junction unmatched. The CDR3: CALGGSLYWGPLASTDKLIF. CDR3 nucleotides: TGTGCTCTTGGGGGCTCCCTGTACTGGGGACCTTTGGCGAGTACCGATAAACTCATCTTT.